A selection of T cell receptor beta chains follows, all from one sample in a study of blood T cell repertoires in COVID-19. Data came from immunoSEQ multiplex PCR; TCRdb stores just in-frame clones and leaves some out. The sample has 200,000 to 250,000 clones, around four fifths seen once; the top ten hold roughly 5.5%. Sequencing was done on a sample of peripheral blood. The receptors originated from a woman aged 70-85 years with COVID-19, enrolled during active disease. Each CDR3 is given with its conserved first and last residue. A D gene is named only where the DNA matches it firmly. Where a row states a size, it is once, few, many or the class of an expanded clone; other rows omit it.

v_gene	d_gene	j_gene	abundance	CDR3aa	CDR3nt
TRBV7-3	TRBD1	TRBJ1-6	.	CASSLLGQGSNSPLHF	TGTGCCAGCAGCCTACTCGGACAGGGCAGCAATTCACCCCTCCACTTT
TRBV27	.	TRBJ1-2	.	CASRGWGHGYTF	TGTGCCAGCAGGGGGTGGGGGCATGGCTACACCTTC
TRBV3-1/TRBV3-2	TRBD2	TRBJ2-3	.	CASSWLTSGGVTDTQYF	TGTGCCAGCAGCTGGTTGACTAGCGGGGGGGTCACAGATACGCAGTATTTT
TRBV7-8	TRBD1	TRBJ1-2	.	CASTDRGQSGYTF	TGTGCCAGCACGGACAGGGGTCAGAGTGGCTACACCTTC
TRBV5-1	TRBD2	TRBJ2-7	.	CASSNVVPGLAGGYEQYF	TGCGCCAGCAGCAACGTTGTTCCGGGACTAGCGGGAGGGTACGAGCAGTACTTC
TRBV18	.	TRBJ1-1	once	CASSPAAETEAFF	TGTGCCAGCTCACCGGCGGCGGAGACTGAAGCTTTCTTT
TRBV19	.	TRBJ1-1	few	CASSNVRVSTEAFF	TGTGCCAGTAGTAACGTCAGGGTGAGCACTGAAGCTTTCTTT
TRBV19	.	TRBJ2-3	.	CASSMAAGGDTQYF	TGTGCCAGTAGTATGGCAGCGGGCGGAGATACGCAGTATTTT
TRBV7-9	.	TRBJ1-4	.	CASSLGRLDEKLFF	TGTGCCAGCAGCCTGGGGCGCCTAGATGAAAAACTGTTTTTT
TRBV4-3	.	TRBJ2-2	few	CASSQETVTNTGELFF	TGCGCCAGCAGCCAAGAAACGGTTACGAACACCGGGGAGCTGTTTTTT
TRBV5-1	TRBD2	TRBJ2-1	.	CASSLGSWTSGRANEQFF	TGCGCCAGCAGCTTGGGGTCCTGGACTAGCGGGAGAGCGAATGAGCAGTTCTTC